The present TCR beta chain was sequenced within a study of CD8 T cells in Susac syndrome. Germline V gives CDR1 SQVTM, CDR2 ANQGSEA. The CDR3 length is 13 residues. Trimming stripped 5 bases from V and 7 bases from J, with 15 bases between. Reverse transcription used about 0.45 to 1 ug RNA and random hexamers. Amplification of TCR beta CDR3 spanned 54 Vbeta and 13 Jbeta via immunoSEQ multiplex PCR. TCRdb processed the immunoSEQ multiplex PCR reads anew with MiXCR; each CDR3 protein has one entry. The table includes some 180,000 distinct CDR3 sequences, about 95% detected once. The chain combines TRBV29-1 with TRBJ2-1; a weak D match, TRBD2 (6 bases). The sample comprised CD4+ T cells from PBMCs. The source is a human donor in good health. Here the CDR3 reads CSVTLAPGNEQFF. CDR3 nucleotides: TGCAGCGTTACACTAGCTCCGGGGAATGAGCAGTTCTTC.